This TCR beta chain was documented in a study of siplizumab effects on memory and regulatory T cells. Study-wide results and caveats: Controls had 26.9% Treg-derived mappable alloreactive CD4+ clones on average, versus approximately 69% with siplizumab. Proof of suppressive function in proliferating Tregs from siplizumab cultures was not established. Naive T cells appeared more varied than memory cells and looked like key alloresponse contributors.

Of note for this clone: Its cognate antigen is unknown.

The assay looked at roughly 9.4 x 10^4 TCR templates in each sample. The protocol was immunoSEQ multiplex PCR, while the TCRdb copy is restricted to in-frame clones and leaves out a portion. The repertoire has more than 95,000 clones, 93% of them found once; the top ten carry approximately 0.58%. The CDR3 runs to 14 residues. The V end was cut by 4 bases, the J end by 3 bases, with 10 bases between. Germline values: CDR1 LNHDA, CDR2 SQIVND (reference sequence). Input material: Tregs sorted from blood. The TCR originated in a human donor in good health. The chain is built from TRBV19 and TRBJ1-5, with D uncertain. The CDR3 sequence is CASSTRQPNQPQHF. The DNA for the CDR3 is TGTGCCAGTAGTACCAGGCAACCCAATCAGCCCCAGCATTTT.